These 26 T cell receptor beta chains originate from one sample sequenced in a study of OX40 agonist ivuxolimab in advanced cancers. Method: immunoSEQ multiplex PCR; TCRdb's copy keeps in-frame clones and lacks some. The data contain approximately 77,000 clones, 75% to 95% of them singletons. The input for sequencing was CD4+ or CD8+ T cells sorted from blood, taken in a trial of the OX40 agonist ivuxolimab. Receptor source: an adult with an advanced solid tumor such as melanoma, head and neck, liver or kidney cancer.

The chain employs TRBV7-9 and TRBJ2-5, with D possibly TRBD2 on 5 matching bases. Trimming pared 5 bases from V and 5 bases from J, leaving 18 bases between. Per germline, CDR1 SEHNR and CDR2 FQNEAQ (reference sequence). The CDR3 is 15 amino acids. The CDR3: CASSHRRLGGETQYF. The CDR3 nucleotides read TGTGCCAGCAGCCACCGAAGGCTAGGCGGGGAGACCCAGTACTTC. Combining the CDR3 with reference TRBV7-9 and TRBJ2-5 gives the whole variable domain DTGVSQNPRHKITKRGQNVTFRCDPISEHNRLYWYRQTLGQGPEFLTYFQNEAQLEKSRLLSDRFSAERPKGSFSTLEIQRTEQGDSAMYLCASSHRRLGGETQYFGPGTRLLVL.

The chain employs TRBV29-1 and TRBJ1-5, with a tentative D call TRBD1 (5 bases). V was clipped by 5 bases and J by 1 base, with 18 bases between them. The V gene's germline CDR1 is SQVTM and CDR2 ANQGSEA. The CDR3 loop spans 16 amino acids. The CDR3 here is CSVHREVRDSNQPQHF. DNA of the CDR3: TGCAGCGTTCACCGGGAAGTTCGGGACAGCAATCAGCCCCAGCATTTT.

The rearrangement joins TRBV29-1 to TRBJ2-5, with D maybe TRBD1 (5 bases). The J call may not be correct, given that the DNA end is closer to TRBJ2-7. The CDR3 sequence is 12 residues long. CDR1 and CDR2 (germline): SQVTM, ANQGSEA. DNA of the CDR3: TGCAGCGCCCTTATAGGGGCCTACGAGCAGTACTTC. Its protein is CSALIGAYEQYF.

The chain combines TRBV19 with TRBJ2-3; perhaps TRBD2 as D (6 bases). Germline V lookup: CDR1 LNHDA, CDR2 SQIVND (reference sequence). The CDR3 loop spans 13 amino acids. Trimming cost V 3 bases and J 9 bases, with 13 bases left between them. This chain's CDR3 is CASSMPGEKTQYF. CDR3 nucleotide sequence: TGTGCCAGTAGTATGCCGGGGGAGAAGACGCAGTATTTT. The full variable domain, completed using reference TRBV19 and TRBJ2-3, is DGGITQSPKYLFRKEGQNVTLSCEQNLNHDAMYWYRQDPGQGLRLIYYSQIVNDFQKGDIAEGYSVSREKKESFPLTVTSAQKNPTAFYLCASSMPGEKTQYFGPGTRLTVL.

V gene TRBV28 combines with J gene TRBJ1-6; TRBD1 matches 8 bases. This CDR3 spans 16 amino acids. Germline V gene lookup returns CDR1 MDHEN and CDR2 SYDVKM. Germline trimming cut 7 bases from V and 5 bases from J; bases unmatched to any gene: 10. DNA of the CDR3: TGTGCCAGCACTCCACCGACAGGGGACGATAATTCACCCCTCCACTTT. It is translated as CASTPPTGDDNSPLHF.

The genes are TRBV30 and TRBJ2-5; a weak D match, TRBD1 (6 bases). The CDR3 consists of 13 residues. Per germline, CDR1 GTSNPN and CDR2 SVGIG (reference sequence). Between the trimmed V and J ends, which lost 2 bases and 3 bases, there was a span of 10 bases. DNA for the CDR3: TGTGCCTGGAGTCCCGGACAGAAAGAGACCCAGTACTTC. Amino acids: CAWSPGQKETQYF.

The CDR3 protein is CASRKLAEDHEQYF. The CDR3, as DNA: TGTGCCAGCAGGAAACTAGCGGAGGACCACGAGCAGTACTTC. This rearrangement joins TRBV6-6 to TRBJ2-7, with 8 bases fitting TRBD2. The germline V gene encodes CDR1 MNHNY and CDR2 SVGAGI (reference sequence). The CDR3 covers 14 residues. The ends lost 6 bases at V and 5 bases at J; junction bases unmatched: 9.

For the CDR3, the DNA is TGTGCCAGCAGCTTCCGGGGAGTTCGGGTCCCAAACTCCTACGAGCAGTACTTC. This encodes CASSFRGVRVPNSYEQYF. The V gene is TRBV5-6, the J gene TRBJ2-7, with D possibly matching TRBD2 (5 bases). The V gene's germline CDR1 is SGHDT and CDR2 YYEEEE. The CDR3 loop spans 18 amino acids. Deletions cut 2 bases from V and 0 bases from J, with 21 bases between.

CDR3 sequence reads: CASSPSGGYEQYF. In DNA, the CDR3 is TGTGCCAGCAGCCCCAGCGGGGGCTACGAGCAGTACTTC. V usage is TRBV6-5 and J usage is TRBJ2-7, with TRBD2 identical over 8 bases. From germline, CDR1 is MNHEY and CDR2 SVGAGI. The CDR3 is made up of 13 amino acids. The J segment lost 3 bases and the V segment lost 6 bases, leaving 4 bases of the junction unmatched.

This clone was recorded a few times. The V and J genes are TRBV18 and TRBJ1-5; perhaps TRBD1 as D (6 bases). From germline, CDR1 is KGHSH and CDR2 LQKENI. This CDR3 region has 16 residues. Between the trimmed V and J ends, which lost 2 bases and 7 bases, there was a span of 18 bases. The CDR3 spells CASSPELAGAGQPQHF. CDR3 nucleotide sequence: TGTGCCAGCTCACCAGAGTTGGCGGGGGCAGGGCAGCCCCAGCATTTT.

CDR3 in amino acids: CASSLAPGGAGEKLFF. CDR3 in DNA: TGCGCCAGCAGCTTGGCACCAGGGGGCGCCGGTGAAAAACTGTTTTTT. The rearrangement links TRBV5-1 to TRBJ1-4; 8 nucleotides line up with TRBD1. J gave up 7 bases and V 0 bases, and 8 bases lay outside the gene matches. The CDR3 totals 16 residues. CDR1 and CDR2 (germline): SGHRS, YFSETQ.

The V and J genes are TRBV9 and TRBJ2-1; weak D call: TRBD2 (6 bases). Germline V gives CDR1 SGDLS, CDR2 YYNGEE. Deletions cut 4 bases from V and 0 bases from J, with 20 bases between. The CDR3 has 18 amino acids. CDR3 loop: CASSLEPGVPSSYNEQFF. The CDR3, as DNA: TGTGCCAGCAGCTTAGAACCGGGGGTCCCGAGCTCCTACAATGAGCAGTTCTTC.

This chain uses TRBV5-1 with TRBJ1-3; D is ambiguous. CDR3 length equals 15 residues. V lost 4 bases and J 4 bases, leaving 15 bases between the germline ends. Germline V gene lookup returns CDR1 SGHRS and CDR2 YFSETQ. The CDR3 nucleotides read TGCGCCAGCAGCCCCGGGCCGTCCACGGGAAACACCATATATTTT. This translates into CASSPGPSTGNTIYF.

The chain carries TRBV2 and TRBJ1-1; D gene unclear. Trimming removed 8 bases from V and 0 bases from J, with 7 bases in between. The CDR3 has 12 amino acids. The germline gives CDR1 SNHLY, CDR2 FYNNEI. The CDR3 protein is CASRWMNTEAFF. The CDR3 DNA reads as TGTGCCAGCCGTTGGATGAACACTGAAGCTTTCTTT.

This chain links TRBV5-1 with TRBJ2-5; 10 positions match TRBD1. V lost 4 bases, J lost 5 bases, and 8 bases stayed unmatched. Germline values: CDR1 SGHRS, CDR2 YFSETQ. This CDR3 contains 15 residues. The CDR3 bases are TGCGCCAGCAGCAAGGGGGACAGGGGCTTGGAGACCCAGTACTTC. This encodes CASSKGDRGLETQYF.

The chain employs TRBV5-1 and TRBJ1-2, with a tentative D call TRBD1 (6 bases). Germline loops: CDR1 SGHRS, CDR2 YFSETQ. V was shortened by 4 bases and J by 3 bases, with 19 bases between the two germline ends. The CDR3 covers 16 residues. CDR3 DNA sequence: TGCGCCAGCAGCCTGGCCGGGGGCCCCCAATACTATGGCTACACCTTC. This encodes CASSLAGGPQYYGYTF.

Here the CDR3 reads CASSSRPDRADTQYF. The DNA of the CDR3 is TGCGCCAGCAGCTCCCGACCTGACAGGGCAGATACGCAGTATTTT. This chain connects TRBV5-1 to TRBJ2-3; 7 positions match TRBD1. This CDR3 has 15 amino acids. Trimming removed 3 bases from V and 4 bases from J; junction bases left unmatched: 8. Germline CDR1 SGHRS, CDR2 YFSETQ.

The rearrangement joins TRBV14 to TRBJ2-7; 7 nucleotides match TRBD2. This CDR3 comprises 14 residues. Germline V lookup: CDR1 SGHDN, CDR2 FVKESK. V was pared by 3 bases and J by 7 bases, with 9 bases of the junction left unmatched. The CDR3, as DNA: TGTGCCAGCAGCCAGAGTCCGGGGGGTAAGGAGCAGTACTTC. It translates to CASSQSPGGKEQYF.

This clone is deemed medium-sized. The chain carries TRBV30 and TRBJ1-4, with 7 bases fitting TRBD1. The ends lost 1 base at V and 8 bases at J; junction bases unmatched: 4. This CDR3 is built from 13 residues. Germline loops: CDR1 GTSNPN, CDR2 SVGIG (reference sequence). The CDR3 is CAWSAGTDEKLFF. The CDR3 coding sequence is TGTGCCTGGAGTGCGGGGACAGACGAAAAACTGTTTTTT.

This rearrangement joins TRBV4-1 to TRBJ1-1; D is perhaps TRBD1 (5 bases). Looked up from germline, CDR1 is MGHRA and CDR2 is YSYEKL. This CDR3 comprises 14 residues. Trimming shortened V by 6 bases and J by 0 bases, and 11 bases separated the two germline ends. The CDR3 DNA sequence: TGCGCCAGCAGGGTGGGGCACTTGAACACTGAAGCTTTCTTT. Residues: CASRVGHLNTEAFF.

About this clone: An end of the junction differs from the germline gene, which may be a read error. The chain couples TRBV5-8 to TRBJ2-1, with TRBD2 identical over 10 bases. CDR1 SGHTS and CDR2 YDEGEE come from the germline V gene. The CDR3 is 15 amino acids. The CDR3 loop reads CASNLGLAGAGEQFF. The CDR3 coding sequence is TGTGCCAGCAACTTGGGCCTAGCGGGAGCGGGTGAGCAGTTCTTC.

V usage is TRBV21-1 and J usage is TRBJ2-1; the D segment call TRBD2 is taken from the table without a DNA check. TRBV21-1 is deemed a pseudogene. The CDR3 is 16 amino acids. The DNA for the CDR3 is TGTGCCAGCAGTTTCGAATTTACTCGGAGGTACAATGAGCAGTTCTTC. This gives the protein CASSFEFTRRYNEQFF.

This clone was seen more than once but under ten times. The chain has TRBV30 and TRBJ1-5; D is unclear. In germline, CDR1 is GTSNPN, CDR2 SVGIG (reference sequence). Trimming took off 1 base at V and 3 bases at J, with 13 bases between the two ends. The CDR3 has 15 residues. DNA for the CDR3: TGTGCCTGGAGTGACCCATGGCACCTCAATCAGCCCCAGCATTTT. It is translated as CAWSDPWHLNQPQHF.

The chain combines TRBV19 with TRBJ1-5; perhaps TRBD1 as D (6 bases). V lost 5 bases, J lost 1 base, and 12 bases lay in between. The germline V gene has CDR1 LNHDA and CDR2 SQIVND (reference sequence). This CDR3 is built from 15 residues. CDR3 residues: CASSQVQGSNQPQHF. The CDR3 region has the DNA TGTGCCAGTAGTCAAGTTCAGGGGAGCAATCAGCCCCAGCATTTT.

The rearrangement links TRBV5-4 to TRBJ1-3; no clear D gene. Germline assignment: CDR1 SGHNT and CDR2 YYREEE (reference sequence). This CDR3 comprises 15 residues. Trimming pared 0 bases from V and 2 bases from J, leaving 9 bases between. The chain's CDR3 is CASSLDSETGNTIYF. Here the CDR3 DNA reads TGTGCCAGCAGCTTGGACAGCGAGACTGGAAACACCATATATTTT.

The chain combines TRBV5-6 with TRBJ1-2; weak D call: TRBD1 (5 bases). This CDR3 is built from 12 residues. Trimming removed 3 bases from V and 4 bases from J, with 7 bases in between. Per germline, CDR1 SGHDT and CDR2 YYEEEE. The DNA for the CDR3 is TGTGCCAGCAGCTCAACAGGCTATGGCTACACCTTC. Amino acids: CASSSTGYGYTF. The full variable domain, its missing parts supplied by reference TRBV5-6 and TRBJ1-2, is DAGVTQSPTHLIKTRGQQVTLRCSPKSGHDTVSWYQQALGQGPQFIFQYYEEEERQRGNFPDRFSGHQFPNYSSELNVNALLLGDSALYLCASSSTGYGYTFGSGTRLTVV.